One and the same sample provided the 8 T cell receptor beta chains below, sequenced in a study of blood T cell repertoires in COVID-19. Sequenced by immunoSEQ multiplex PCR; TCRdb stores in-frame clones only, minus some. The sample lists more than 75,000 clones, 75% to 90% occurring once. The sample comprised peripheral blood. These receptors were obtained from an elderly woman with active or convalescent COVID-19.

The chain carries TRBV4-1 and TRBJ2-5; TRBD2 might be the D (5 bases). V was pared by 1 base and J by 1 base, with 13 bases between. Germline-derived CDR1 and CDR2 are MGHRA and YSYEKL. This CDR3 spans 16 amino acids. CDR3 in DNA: TGCGCCAGCAGCCAAGGGTATGGGAGAACCCAAGAGACCCAGTACTTC. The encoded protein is CASSQGYGRTQETQYF.

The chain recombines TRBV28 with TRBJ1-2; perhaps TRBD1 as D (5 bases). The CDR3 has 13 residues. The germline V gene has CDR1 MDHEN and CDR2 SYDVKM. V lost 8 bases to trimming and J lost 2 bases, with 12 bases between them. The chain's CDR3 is CASLGGVNYGYTF. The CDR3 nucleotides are TGTGCCAGCCTGGGGGGTGTAAACTATGGCTACACCTTC.

CDR3 protein: CASSYSTRAGDQPQHF. The CDR3 region has the DNA TGTGCCAGCAGTTACTCGACCAGGGCCGGTGATCAGCCCCAGCATTTT. V and J are TRBV6-2 or TRBV6-3 and TRBJ1-5, with a possible D match to TRBD1 (5 bases). Deletions cut 0 bases from V and 5 bases from J, with 14 bases between. Germline V lookup: CDR1 MNHEY, CDR2 SVGEGT. The CDR3 is 16 amino acids.

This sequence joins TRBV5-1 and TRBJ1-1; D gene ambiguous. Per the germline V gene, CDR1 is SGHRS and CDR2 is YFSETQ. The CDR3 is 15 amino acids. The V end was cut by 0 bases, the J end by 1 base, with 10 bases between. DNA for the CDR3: TGCGCCAGCAGCTTGGATACGGGGTCGAACACTGAAGCTTTCTTT. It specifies CASSLDTGSNTEAFF.

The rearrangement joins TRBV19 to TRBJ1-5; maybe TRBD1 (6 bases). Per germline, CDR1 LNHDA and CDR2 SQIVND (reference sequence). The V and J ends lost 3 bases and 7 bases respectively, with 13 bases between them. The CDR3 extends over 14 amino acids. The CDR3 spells CASSIPGARQPQHF. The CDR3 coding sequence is TGTGCCAGTAGTATCCCAGGGGCGAGGCAGCCCCAGCATTTT. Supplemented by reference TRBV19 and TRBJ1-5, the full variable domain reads DGGITQSPKYLFRKEGQNVTLSCEQNLNHDAMYWYRQDPGQGLRLIYYSQIVNDFQKGDIAEGYSVSREKKESFPLTVTSAQKNPTAFYLCASSIPGARQPQHFGDGTRLSIL.

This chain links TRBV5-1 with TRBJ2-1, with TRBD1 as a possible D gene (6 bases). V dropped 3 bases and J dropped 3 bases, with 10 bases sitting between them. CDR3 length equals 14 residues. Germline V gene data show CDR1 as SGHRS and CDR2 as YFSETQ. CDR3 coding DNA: TGCGCCAGCAGCTATGGGGGCGGCTACAATGAGCAGTTCTTC. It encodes CASSYGGGYNEQFF.

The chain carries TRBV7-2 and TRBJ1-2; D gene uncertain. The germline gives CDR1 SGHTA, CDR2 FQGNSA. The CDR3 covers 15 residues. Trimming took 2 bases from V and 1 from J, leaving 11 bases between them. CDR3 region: CASSLSPGVNYGYTF. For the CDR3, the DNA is TGTGCCAGCAGCTTATCCCCCGGGGTTAACTATGGCTACACCTTC.

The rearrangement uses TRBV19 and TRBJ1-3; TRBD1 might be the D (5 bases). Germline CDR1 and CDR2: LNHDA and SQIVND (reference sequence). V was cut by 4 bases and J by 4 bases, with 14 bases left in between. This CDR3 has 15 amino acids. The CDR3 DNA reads TGTGCCAGTAGTAGGACCCTCAGGGCCGGAAACACCATATATTTT. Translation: CASSRTLRAGNTIYF.